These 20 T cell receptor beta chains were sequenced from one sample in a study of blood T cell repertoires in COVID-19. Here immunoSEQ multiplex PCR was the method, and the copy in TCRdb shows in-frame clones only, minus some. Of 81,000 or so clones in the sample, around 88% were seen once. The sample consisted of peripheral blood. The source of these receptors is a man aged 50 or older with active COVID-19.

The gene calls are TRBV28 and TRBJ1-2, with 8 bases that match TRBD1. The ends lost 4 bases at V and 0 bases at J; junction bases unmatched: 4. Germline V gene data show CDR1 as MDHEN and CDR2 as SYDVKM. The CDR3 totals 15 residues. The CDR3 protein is CASSSPDRANYGYTF. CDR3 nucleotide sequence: TGTGCCAGCAGTTCCCCGGACAGGGCTAACTATGGCTACACCTTC.

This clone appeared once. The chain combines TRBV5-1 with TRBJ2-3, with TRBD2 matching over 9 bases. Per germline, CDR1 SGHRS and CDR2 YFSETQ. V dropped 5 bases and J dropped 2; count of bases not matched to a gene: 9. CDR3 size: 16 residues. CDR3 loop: CASRSGTSSHTDTQYF. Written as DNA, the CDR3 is TGCGCCAGCAGATCGGGGACTAGCAGCCACACAGATACGCAGTATTTT.

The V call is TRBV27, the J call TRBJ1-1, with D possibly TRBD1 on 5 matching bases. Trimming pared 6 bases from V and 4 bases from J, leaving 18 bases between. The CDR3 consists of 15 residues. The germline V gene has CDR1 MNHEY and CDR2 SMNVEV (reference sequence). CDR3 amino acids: CASRRNKGISTEAFF. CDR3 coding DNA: TGTGCCAGCAGACGGAACAAGGGGATTAGCACTGAAGCTTTCTTT.

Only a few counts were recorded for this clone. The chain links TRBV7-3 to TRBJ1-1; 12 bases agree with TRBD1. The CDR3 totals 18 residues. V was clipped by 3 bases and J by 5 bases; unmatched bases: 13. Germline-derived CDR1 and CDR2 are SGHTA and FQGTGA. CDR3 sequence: CASSFEPLGQGARTEAFF. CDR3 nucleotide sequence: TGTGCCAGCAGCTTCGAACCTCTGGGACAGGGGGCGAGAACTGAAGCTTTCTTT.

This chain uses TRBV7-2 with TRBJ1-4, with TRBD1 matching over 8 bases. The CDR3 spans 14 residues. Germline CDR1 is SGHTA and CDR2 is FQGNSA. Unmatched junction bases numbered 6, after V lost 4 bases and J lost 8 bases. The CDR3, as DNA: TGTGCCAGCAGCTCAGGGGGCGCGAGGGAAAAACTGTTTTTT. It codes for CASSSGGAREKLFF.

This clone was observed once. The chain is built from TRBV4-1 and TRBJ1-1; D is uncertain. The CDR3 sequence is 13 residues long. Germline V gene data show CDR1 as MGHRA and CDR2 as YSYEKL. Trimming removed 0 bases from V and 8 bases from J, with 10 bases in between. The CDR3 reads CASSQDRSNEAFF. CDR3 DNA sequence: TGCGCCAGCAGCCAAGATCGGTCAAACGAAGCTTTCTTT.

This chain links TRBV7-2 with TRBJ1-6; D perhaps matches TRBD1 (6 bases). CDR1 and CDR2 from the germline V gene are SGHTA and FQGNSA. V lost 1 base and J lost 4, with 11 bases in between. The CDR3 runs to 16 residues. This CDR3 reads CASSLGLGAYNSPLHF. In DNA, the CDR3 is TGTGCCAGCAGCTTAGGATTGGGGGCGTATAATTCACCCCTCCACTTT. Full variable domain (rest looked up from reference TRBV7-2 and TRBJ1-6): GAGVSQSPSNKVTEKGKDVELRCDPISGHTALYWYRQSLGQGLEFLIYFQGNSAPDKSGLPSDRFSAERTGGSVSTLTIQRTQQEDSAVYLCASSLGLGAYNSPLHFGNGTRLTVT.

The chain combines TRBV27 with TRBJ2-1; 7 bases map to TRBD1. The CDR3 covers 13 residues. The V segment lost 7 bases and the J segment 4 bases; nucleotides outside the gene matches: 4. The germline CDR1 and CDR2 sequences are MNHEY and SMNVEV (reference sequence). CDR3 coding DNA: TGTGCCAGCATTAGACAGGGATACAATGAGCAGTTCTTC. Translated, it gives CASIRQGYNEQFF.

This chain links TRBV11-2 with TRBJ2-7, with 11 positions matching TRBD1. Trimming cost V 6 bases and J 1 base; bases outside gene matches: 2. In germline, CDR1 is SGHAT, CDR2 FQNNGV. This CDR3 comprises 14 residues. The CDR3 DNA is TGTGCCAGCAGAAGGGACAGGGGGTCCTACGAGCAGTACTTC. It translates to CASRRDRGSYEQYF.

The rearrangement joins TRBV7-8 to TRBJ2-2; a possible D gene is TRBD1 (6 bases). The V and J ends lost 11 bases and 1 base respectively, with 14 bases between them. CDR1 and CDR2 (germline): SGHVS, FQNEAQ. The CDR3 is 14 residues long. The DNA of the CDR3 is TGTGCCTCCGTGGGACAACTGAACACCGGGGAGCTGTTTTTT. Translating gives CASVGQLNTGELFF.

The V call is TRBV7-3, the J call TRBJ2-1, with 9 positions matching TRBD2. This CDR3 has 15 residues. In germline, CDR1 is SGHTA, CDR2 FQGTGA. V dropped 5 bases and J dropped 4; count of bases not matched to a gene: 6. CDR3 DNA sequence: TGTGCCAGCAGCCATAGGACTAGCGCTTACAATGAGCAGTTCTTC. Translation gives CASSHRTSAYNEQFF.

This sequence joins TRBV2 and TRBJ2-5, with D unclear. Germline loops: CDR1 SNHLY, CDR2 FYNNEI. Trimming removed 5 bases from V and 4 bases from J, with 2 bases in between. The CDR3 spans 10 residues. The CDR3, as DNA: TGTGCCAGCAGTCTAGAGACCCAGTACTTC. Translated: CASSLETQYF.

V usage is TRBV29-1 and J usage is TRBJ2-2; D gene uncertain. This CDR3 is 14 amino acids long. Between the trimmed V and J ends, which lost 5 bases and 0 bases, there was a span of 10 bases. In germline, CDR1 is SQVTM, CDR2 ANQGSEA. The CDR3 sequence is CSVLELSNTGELFF. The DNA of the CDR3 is TGCAGCGTTCTAGAACTCTCGAACACCGGGGAGCTGTTTTTT.

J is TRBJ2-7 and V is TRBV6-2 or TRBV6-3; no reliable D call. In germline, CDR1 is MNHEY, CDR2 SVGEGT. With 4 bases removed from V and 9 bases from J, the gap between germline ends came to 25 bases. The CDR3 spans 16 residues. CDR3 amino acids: CASSLGTTAPAMRQYF. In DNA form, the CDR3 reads TGTGCCAGCAGTTTGGGCACGACCGCCCCTGCCATGCGGCAGTACTTC.

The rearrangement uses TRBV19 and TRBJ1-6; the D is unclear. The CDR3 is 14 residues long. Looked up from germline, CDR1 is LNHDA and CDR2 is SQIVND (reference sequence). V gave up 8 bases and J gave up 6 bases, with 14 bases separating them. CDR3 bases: TGTGCCAGTGACCCCGCGGTCGGTAATTCACCCCTCCACTTT. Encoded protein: CASDPAVGNSPLHF.

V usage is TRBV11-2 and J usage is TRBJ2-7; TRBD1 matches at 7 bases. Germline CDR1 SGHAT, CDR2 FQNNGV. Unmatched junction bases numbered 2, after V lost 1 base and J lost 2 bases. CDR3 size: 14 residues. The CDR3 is CASSLGRGTYEQYF. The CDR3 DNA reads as TGTGCCAGCAGCTTAGGCAGGGGGACCTACGAGCAGTACTTC.

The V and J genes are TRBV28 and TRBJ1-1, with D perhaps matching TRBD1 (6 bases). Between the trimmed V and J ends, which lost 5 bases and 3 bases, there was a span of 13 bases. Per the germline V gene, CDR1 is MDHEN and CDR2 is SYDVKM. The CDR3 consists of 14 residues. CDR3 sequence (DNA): TGTGCCAGCAGTGCCCCAGGGGTAGACACTGAAGCTTTCTTT. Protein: CASSAPGVDTEAFF.

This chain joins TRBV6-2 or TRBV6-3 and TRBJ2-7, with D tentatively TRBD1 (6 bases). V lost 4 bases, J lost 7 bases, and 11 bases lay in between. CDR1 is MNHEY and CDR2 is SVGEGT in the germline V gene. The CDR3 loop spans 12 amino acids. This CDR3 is CASSWTDREQYF. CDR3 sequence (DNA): TGTGCCAGCAGTTGGACAGACCGGGAGCAGTACTTC.

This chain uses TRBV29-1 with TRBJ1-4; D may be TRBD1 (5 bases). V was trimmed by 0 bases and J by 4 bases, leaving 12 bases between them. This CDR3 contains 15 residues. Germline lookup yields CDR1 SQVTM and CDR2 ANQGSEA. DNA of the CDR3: TGCAGCGTTGAAGATCTGGGGGGGGTTAATGAAAAACTGTTTTTT. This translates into CSVEDLGGVNEKLFF.

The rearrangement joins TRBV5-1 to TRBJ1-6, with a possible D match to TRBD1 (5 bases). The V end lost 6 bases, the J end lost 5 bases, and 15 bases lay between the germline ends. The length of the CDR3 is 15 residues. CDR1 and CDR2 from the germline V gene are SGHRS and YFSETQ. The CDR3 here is CASNPGGNNNSPLHF. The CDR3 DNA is TGCGCCAGCAATCCGGGGGGGAATAATAATTCACCCCTCCACTTT.